These 9 T cell receptor beta chains originate from one sample sequenced in a study of T-cell memory formation after mild COVID-19. MiXCR, run by TCRdb on the 5' RACE reads, gives a single entry per CDR3 protein. The table lists 100,000 to 140,000 distinct CDR3 sequences, 14% of them singletons. The sequenced sample consisted of PBMCs or a T cell subset sorted from them (not recorded which). The source of these receptors is a man younger than 30 who had mild COVID-19 (a few samples of this study predate the infection). Cell type and time point are not known.

This clonotype was counted ten times or more. The rearrangement joins TRBV18 to TRBJ1-1, with D uncertain. Germline CDR1 KGHSH, CDR2 LQKENI. V lost 3 bases and J lost 1, with 3 bases in between. This CDR3 has 12 amino acids. CDR3 protein: CASSPRNTEAFF. The CDR3 nucleotides read TGTGCCAGCTCACCCAGGAACACTGAAGCTTTCTTT.

In its sample, this clonotype was seen a few times. J is TRBJ2-7 and V is TRBV6-2 or TRBV6-3; 11 bases line up with TRBD1. Germline V gene sequence: CDR1 MNHEY, CDR2 SVGEGT. V lost 2 bases to trimming and J lost 6 bases; unmatched junction nucleotides: 6. The CDR3 has 15 amino acids. The CDR3 sequence is CASSYPPGTGGEQYV. CDR3 DNA: TGTGCCAGCAGTTACCCCCCCGGGACAGGGGGCGAGCAGTACGTC.

The chain has TRBV19 and TRBJ1-5; 11 nucleotides align to TRBD1. V was pared by 3 bases and J by 3 bases, with 4 bases of the junction left unmatched. The CDR3 is 16 amino acids. Germline values: CDR1 LNHDA, CDR2 SQIVND (reference sequence). Here the CDR3 DNA reads TGTGCCAGTAGTATGGGGGGACAGGGGGTCAATCAGCCCCAGCATTTT. Protein product: CASSMGGQGVNQPQHF.

The rearrangement links TRBV7-3 to TRBJ2-3; D unclear. The germline V gene encodes CDR1 SGHTA and CDR2 FQGTGA. The CDR3 is made up of 13 amino acids. V was pared by 2 bases and J by 0 bases, with 3 bases between. The CDR3 DNA sequence: TGTGCCAGCAGCTTAGGGAGCACAGATACGCAGTATTTT. This codes for CASSLGSTDTQYF.

This clonotype was counted many times. An end of the junction differs from the germline gene, which may be a read error. The chain recombines TRBV29-1 with TRBJ1-3; TRBD1 might be the D (6 bases). CDR3 length equals 14 residues. Germline-derived CDR1 and CDR2 are SQVTM and ANQGSEA. The CDR3 sequence: CGVTTGFSGNTIYF. In DNA, the CDR3 is TGCGGCGTGACTACAGGGTTCTCTGGAAACACCATATATTTT.

This clonotype has a handful of counts. The chain employs TRBV6-2 or TRBV6-3 and TRBJ2-5, with 8 bases matching TRBD2. The germline V gene encodes CDR1 MNHEY and CDR2 SVGEGT. J was trimmed by 4 bases and V by 2 bases; bases with no gene match: 9. The CDR3 has 16 amino acids. The CDR3 DNA sequence: TGTGCCAGCAGTTACGGGCGGGGTAGCGGGGCAGAGACCCAGTACTTC. It codes for CASSYGRGSGAETQYF.

There are a few counts of this clonotype. The chain has TRBV29-1 and TRBJ2-1; 9 bases match TRBD2. This CDR3 has 17 amino acids. Trimming removed 0 bases from V and 0 bases from J; junction bases left unmatched: 6. Germline CDR1 reads SQVTM; CDR2 reads ANQGSEA. The CDR3 DNA reads as TGCAGCGTTGAAGATACCTCGCGGGGGGGCTCCTACAATGAGCAGTTCTTC. It encodes CSVEDTSRGGSYNEQFF.

This clonotype occurred a few times. The chain combines TRBV4-3 with TRBJ2-1; 8 nucleotides agree with TRBD2. Germline CDR1 is LGHNA and CDR2 is YSLEER. J was trimmed by 7 bases and V by 0 bases; bases with no gene match: 11. The CDR3 has 17 amino acids. The CDR3 DNA reads as TGCGCCAGCAGCCAAGATCAAGCGGGGGACCGGGGAAATGAGCAGTTCTTC. Its protein is CASSQDQAGDRGNEQFF.

This clonotype has ten or more counts. The chain employs TRBV4-3 and TRBJ2-1, with D unclear. Germline CDR1 and CDR2: LGHNA and YSLEER. Trimming cost V 2 bases and J 0 bases, with 14 bases left between them. The CDR3 has 17 amino acids. The DNA of the CDR3 is TGCGCCAGCAGCCAATCTGAAACCGGTAGCTCCTACAATGAGCAGTTCTTC. Residues: CASSQSETGSSYNEQFF.